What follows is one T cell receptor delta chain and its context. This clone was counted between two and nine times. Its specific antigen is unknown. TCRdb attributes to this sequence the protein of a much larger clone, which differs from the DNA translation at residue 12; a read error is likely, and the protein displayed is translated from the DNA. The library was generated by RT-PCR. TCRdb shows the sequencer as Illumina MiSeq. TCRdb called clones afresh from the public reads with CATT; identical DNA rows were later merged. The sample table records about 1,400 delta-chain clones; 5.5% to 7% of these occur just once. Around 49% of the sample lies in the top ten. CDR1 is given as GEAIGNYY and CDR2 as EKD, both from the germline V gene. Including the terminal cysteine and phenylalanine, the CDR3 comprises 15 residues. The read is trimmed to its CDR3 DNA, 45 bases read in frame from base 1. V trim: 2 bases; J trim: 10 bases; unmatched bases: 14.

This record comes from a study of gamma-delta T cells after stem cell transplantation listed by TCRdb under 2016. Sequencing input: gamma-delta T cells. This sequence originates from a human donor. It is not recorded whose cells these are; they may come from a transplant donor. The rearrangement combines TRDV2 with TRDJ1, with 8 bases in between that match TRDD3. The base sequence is TGTGCCTGTGACAAACTACTGGGGGTCCCTGAGGTACTCATCTTT. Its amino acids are CACDKLLGVPEVLIF.